The 27 T cell receptor beta chains given below trace back to one sample, sequenced in a study of response to subunit inactivated influenza vaccine. Each CDR3 protein is one row after TCRdb ran MiXCR on the RT-PCR reads. Of about 310,000 distinct CDR3 sequences in the sample, about a fifth are singletons; the top ten hold 10% to 13%. Sequencing used PBMCs from blood, obtained 21 months after vaccination. The origin of the receptors is a man between 50 and 69 years old who received an inactivated influenza vaccine.

This clonotype has just a few counts. The CDR3 loop reads CASRPPGHIWVAGYTF. DNA of the CDR3: TGTGCCAGCAGACCTCCGGGACACATTTGGGTTGCTGGCTACACCTTC. The rearrangement uses TRBV6-2 or TRBV6-3 and TRBJ1-2; D possibly corresponds to TRBD1 (6 bases). V was shortened by 6 bases and J by 7 bases, with 24 bases between the two germline ends. Germline values: CDR1 MNHEY, CDR2 SVGEGT. This CDR3 is 16 amino acids long.

This clonotype was counted only a few times. V and J are TRBV5-1 and TRBJ1-1; no clear D. Trimming took off 4 bases at V and 5 bases at J, with 12 bases between the two ends. Germline V gene lookup returns CDR1 SGHRS and CDR2 YFSETQ. This CDR3 is 13 amino acids long. The CDR3 nucleotides read TGCGCCAGCAGCCTTACGAGGGAAACTGAAGCTTTCTTT. It is translated as CASSLTRETEAFF.

This chain connects TRBV6-2 or TRBV6-3 to TRBJ2-5; 9 bases fit TRBD2. V lost 6 bases to trimming and J lost 2 bases; unmatched junction nucleotides: 4. CDR1 and CDR2 from the germline V gene are MNHEY and SVGEGT. This CDR3 spans 14 amino acids. DNA of the CDR3: TGTGCCAGCAGCTCTAGCGGGAAACAAGAGACCCAGTACTTC. Translating it yields CASSSSGKQETQYF.

The rearrangement joins TRBV7-8 to TRBJ2-7; D unresolved. The V end lost 1 base, the J end lost 0 bases, and 10 bases lay between the germline ends. The germline V gene encodes CDR1 SGHVS and CDR2 FQNEAQ. There are 15 residues in the CDR3. The CDR3 spells CASSLGSVSSYEQYF. CDR3 sequence (DNA): TGTGCCAGCAGCTTAGGGTCGGTCAGCTCCTACGAGCAGTACTTC.

V gene TRBV15 combines with J gene TRBJ1-4; D possibly corresponds to TRBD1 (5 bases). V lost 2 bases, J lost 6 bases, and 13 bases lay in between. The germline V gene encodes CDR1 LNHNV and CDR2 YYDKDF (reference sequence). CDR3 length equals 15 residues. CDR3 amino acids: CATSRPWGGYEKLFF. CDR3 nucleotides: TGTGCCACCAGCAGACCCTGGGGGGGATATGAAAAACTGTTTTTT.

The chain combines TRBV3-1 with TRBJ2-1, with 12 bases that match TRBD2. J was trimmed by 2 bases and V by 3 bases; bases with no gene match: 2. CDR3 length equals 16 residues. Per germline, CDR1 LGHDT and CDR2 YNNKEL (reference sequence). CDR3: CASSHLAGGPYNEQFF. As DNA, the CDR3 is TGTGCCAGCAGCCATCTAGCGGGAGGGCCCTACAATGAGCAGTTCTTC.

This clonotype was detected a few times. The J gene is TRBJ1-4, the V gene TRBV5-1; 7 bases match TRBD1. The CDR3 spans 15 residues. V lost 4 bases to trimming and J lost 0 bases; unmatched junction nucleotides: 3. CDR1 and CDR2 from the germline V gene are SGHRS and YFSETQ. CDR3 region: CASSRQGTTNEKLFF. The DNA for the CDR3 is TGCGCCAGCAGCAGACAGGGCACAACTAATGAAAAACTGTTTTTT.

In this sample, this clonotype turned up a few times. The chain combines TRBV30 with TRBJ1-1; TRBD1 is a possible D gene (6 bases). Germline CDR1 reads GTSNPN; CDR2 reads SVGIG (reference sequence). V was shortened by 2 bases and J by 2 bases, with 21 bases between the two germline ends. This CDR3 spans 17 amino acids. The CDR3 DNA reads as TGTGCCTGGAGTCCATACCACTCCAGACAGGTAAACACTGAAGCTTTCTTT. Translation: CAWSPYHSRQVNTEAFF.

The table lists this clonotype with a few counts. The chain joins TRBV3-1 to TRBJ1-5, with D perhaps matching TRBD1 (5 bases). This CDR3 spans 17 amino acids. Germline lookup yields CDR1 LGHDT and CDR2 YNNKEL (reference sequence). Trimming pared 0 bases from V and 3 bases from J, leaving 15 bases between. Written as DNA, the CDR3 is TGTGCCAGCAGCCAAGATTTCAGAGGGGTTATCAATCAGCCCCAGCATTTT. Translation gives CASSQDFRGVINQPQHF.

This clonotype was observed a few times. CDR3 sequence: CASSPGAARNHEQYF. The CDR3 DNA follows: TGTGCCAGCTCACCAGGGGCAGCCCGGAACCACGAGCAGTACTTC. J is TRBJ2-7 and V is TRBV18, with D possibly TRBD1 on 5 matching bases. CDR1 and CDR2 (germline): KGHSH, LQKENI. V lost 2 bases and J lost 5, with 16 bases in between. This CDR3 comprises 15 residues. The complete variable domain, with remaining parts taken from reference TRBV18 and TRBJ2-7, reads NAGVMQNPRHLVRRRGQEARLRCSPMKGHSHVYWYRQLPEEGLKFMVYLQKENIIDESGMPKERFSAEFPKEGPSILRIQQVVRGDSAAYFCASSPGAARNHEQYFGPGTRLTVT.

The sample holds many counts of this clonotype. The chain uses TRBV10-3 and TRBJ2-2, with a weak D call TRBD2 (6 bases). The CDR3 totals 13 residues. The germline CDR1 and CDR2 sequences are ENHRY and SYGVKD. Trimming pared 7 bases from V and 4 bases from J, leaving 10 bases between. CDR3 sequence: CAITSGVTGELFF. CDR3 sequence (DNA): TGTGCCATCACCTCGGGAGTCACCGGGGAGCTGTTTTTT.

This clonotype has only a few counts. The J gene is TRBJ1-5, the V gene TRBV6-2 or TRBV6-3, with D possibly matching TRBD1 (6 bases). Germline V gene sequence: CDR1 MNHEY, CDR2 SVGEGT. The CDR3 is made up of 15 amino acids. With 0 bases removed from V and 4 bases from J, the gap between germline ends came to 10 bases. The CDR3 sequence is CASSYSWQGNQPQHF. In DNA, the CDR3 is TGTGCCAGCAGTTACTCCTGGCAGGGGAATCAGCCCCAGCATTTT.

The genes are TRBV9 and TRBJ2-7; TRBD1 matches 8 bases. Trimming cost V 0 bases and J 4 bases; bases outside gene matches: 9. The V gene's germline CDR1 is SGDLS and CDR2 YYNGEE. The CDR3 runs to 16 residues. CDR3 in DNA: TGTGCCAGCAGCGTAGCTGGGGCAGGGGGCTTTTACGAGCAGTACTTC. The encoded protein is CASSVAGAGGFYEQYF.

This clonotype was detected a few times. The J gene is TRBJ1-3, the V gene TRBV7-6; D remains unclear. Per germline, CDR1 SGHVS and CDR2 FNYEAQ. The CDR3 has 13 amino acids. V shed 5 bases and J shed 8 bases, with 13 bases lying between them. The CDR3 DNA sequence: TGTGCCAGCAGCCAGGCGGGAGAAGACACCATATATTTT. Encoded protein: CASSQAGEDTIYF.

The chain joins TRBV12-3 or TRBV12-4 to TRBJ2-2; D gene unclear. This CDR3 is built from 13 residues. Trimming left V 2 bases short and J 4 bases short, with 5 bases between. The DNA for the CDR3 is TGTGCCAGCAGTTTATACGGCACCGGGGAGCTGTTTTTT. Translating it yields CASSLYGTGELFF.

This clonotype appeared many times. The CDR3 loop is CASSPSKNTEAFF. Written as DNA, the CDR3 is TGTGCCAGCAGTCCAAGCAAAAACACTGAAGCTTTCTTT. The rearrangement uses TRBV12-3 or TRBV12-4 and TRBJ1-1; D remains unclear. The V and J ends lost 5 bases and 2 bases respectively, with 9 bases between them. The CDR3 has 13 residues.

The chain uses TRBV5-1 and TRBJ1-2, with no clear D. V shed 4 bases and J shed 7 bases, with 14 bases lying between them. This CDR3 comprises 13 residues. Germline lookup yields CDR1 SGHRS and CDR2 YFSETQ. Here the CDR3 reads CASSPGRLRGYTF. CDR3 in DNA: TGCGCCAGCAGCCCCGGGAGACTACGTGGCTACACCTTC.

This clonotype has more than one count but fewer than ten. The genes are TRBV29-1 and TRBJ1-2; D uncertain. V lost 6 bases, J lost 8 bases, and 13 bases lay in between. The CDR3 sequence is 11 residues long. Germline V gene data show CDR1 as SQVTM and CDR2 as ANQGSEA. The CDR3 DNA is TGCAGCGTCCGCTCAGGCGGGGGCTACACCTTC. It encodes CSVRSGGGYTF.

This clonotype was recorded a few times. The V call is TRBV14, the J call TRBJ2-1, with no clear D. Germline CDR1 is SGHDN and CDR2 is FVKESK. Trimming left V 6 bases short and J 8 bases short, with 14 bases between. CDR3 size: 13 residues. CDR3 sequence (DNA): TGTGCCAGCAGTGTACTCCTCTTAGATGAGCAGTTCTTC. This codes for CASSVLLLDEQFF.

This clonotype has more than one count but fewer than ten. The chain joins TRBV6-6 to TRBJ2-4, with D perhaps matching TRBD1 or TRBD2 (5 bases each). CDR1 is MNHNY and CDR2 is SVGAGI in the germline V gene (reference sequence). With 6 bases removed from V and 5 bases from J, the gap between germline ends came to 11 bases. This CDR3 has 13 residues. For the CDR3, the DNA is TGTGCCAGCAGCCGGGACGTCGAAAACATTCAGTACTTC. Its protein product is CASSRDVENIQYF.

This clonotype has a handful of counts. This sequence joins TRBV12-3 or TRBV12-4 and TRBJ1-2; 8 bases are shared with TRBD1. V lost 5 bases to trimming and J lost 8 bases; unmatched junction nucleotides: 7. The CDR3 is 13 amino acids. The CDR3 here is CASSMDRVGGYTF. CDR3 sequence (DNA): TGTGCCAGCAGTATGGACAGGGTAGGCGGCTACACCTTC.

The rearrangement joins TRBV29-1 to TRBJ1-1; the D is unclear. Trimming stripped 0 bases from V and 8 bases from J, with 10 bases between. CDR3 size: 12 residues. The V gene's germline CDR1 is SQVTM and CDR2 ANQGSEA. Here the CDR3 DNA reads TGCAGCGTTGAAGAGAACACCCGGGAAGCTTTCTTT. This codes for CSVEENTREAFF.

V and J are TRBV28 and TRBJ1-1; D is unclear. Between the trimmed V and J ends, which lost 3 bases and 0 bases, there was a span of 11 bases. This CDR3 spans 15 amino acids. CDR1 is MDHEN, CDR2 SYDVKM, per germline. The CDR3 spells CASSFAPDLNTEAFF. The DNA for the CDR3 is TGTGCCAGCAGTTTTGCCCCGGACCTGAACACTGAAGCTTTCTTT. The full variable domain, in which reference TRBV28 and TRBJ1-1 provide the parts outside the CDR3, is DVKVTQSSRYLVKRTGEKVFLECVQDMDHENMFWYRQDPGLGLRLIYFSYDVKMKEKGDIPEGYSVSREKKERFSLILESASTNQTSMYLCASSFAPDLNTEAFFGQGTRLTVV.

This clonotype appeared a few times. V usage is TRBV6-2 or TRBV6-3 and J usage is TRBJ2-2, with TRBD1 matching 11 bases. Germline V gives CDR1 MNHEY, CDR2 SVGEGT. The CDR3 has 16 residues. After removal of 6 bases from V and 5 bases from J, the junction contained 8 bases not matched to a gene. For the CDR3, the DNA is TGTGCCAGCAGGGAAATCGGGACAGGGGGAACCGGGGAGCTGTTTTTT. Protein: CASREIGTGGTGELFF.

This clonotype has only one observation. This chain links TRBV6-6 with TRBJ2-1, with 7 nucleotides matching TRBD1. Germline-derived CDR1 and CDR2 are MNHNY and SVGAGI (reference sequence). The V segment lost 5 bases and the J segment 13 bases; nucleotides outside the gene matches: 8. The CDR3 spans 12 residues. CDR3 region: CASSPLDRAQFF. The CDR3 DNA reads TGTGCCAGCAGTCCTCTTGACAGGGCCCAGTTCTTC.

This clonotype was detected only a few times. The rearrangement links TRBV6-1 to TRBJ1-6; no clear D gene. The length of the CDR3 is 13 residues. V was cut by 8 bases and J by 8 bases, with 13 bases left in between. Germline values: CDR1 MNHNS, CDR2 SASEGT. CDR3 sequence: CASCPRPYSPLHF. CDR3 coding DNA: TGTGCCAGCTGCCCCCGGCCTTATTCACCCCTCCACTTT.

This clonotype occurred a few times. The chain links TRBV12-3 or TRBV12-4 to TRBJ1-1; the match to TRBD1 covers 11 bases. There are 14 residues in the CDR3. J was trimmed by 11 bases and V by 1 base; bases with no gene match: 6. The DNA of the CDR3 is TGTGCCAGCAGTTTAGGGACAGGGGGCGTCGATGCTTTCTTT. This sequence encodes CASSLGTGGVDAFF.